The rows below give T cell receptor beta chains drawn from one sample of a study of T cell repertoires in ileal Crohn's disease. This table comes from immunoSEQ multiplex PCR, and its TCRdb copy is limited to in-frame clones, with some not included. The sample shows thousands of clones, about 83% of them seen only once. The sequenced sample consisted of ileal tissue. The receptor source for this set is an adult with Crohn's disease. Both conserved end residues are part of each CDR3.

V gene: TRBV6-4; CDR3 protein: CASSVGNTGELFF
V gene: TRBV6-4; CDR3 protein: CASSDSGGTDTQYF
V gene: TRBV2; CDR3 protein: CASSGPPSGANVLTF
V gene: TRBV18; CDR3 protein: CASSPRLAGDRTGELFF
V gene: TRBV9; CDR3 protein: CASREGAGANVLTF
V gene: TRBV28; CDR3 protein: CASSAPLGTGSTTNEKLFF
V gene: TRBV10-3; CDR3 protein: CAISESSNEQFF
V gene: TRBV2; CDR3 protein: CASSLEETQYF
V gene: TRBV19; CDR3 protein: CASSIPPRGGSSYEQYF
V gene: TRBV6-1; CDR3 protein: CASSDGGSGEKLFF
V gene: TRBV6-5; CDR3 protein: CASSYVESGGYTF
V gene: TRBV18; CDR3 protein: CASSRTDEAFF
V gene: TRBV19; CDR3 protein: CATMSGLAGTGELFF
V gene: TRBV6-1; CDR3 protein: CATGGLGLTDTQYF
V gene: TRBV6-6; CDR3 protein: CASRRGQTNSPLHF
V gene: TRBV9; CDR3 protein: CASSAIAGSETQYF
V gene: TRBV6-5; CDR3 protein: CASRRQRMNTEAFF
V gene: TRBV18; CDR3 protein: CASSPPGGLSGNTIYF
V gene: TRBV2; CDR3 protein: CASSGSGSYGYTF
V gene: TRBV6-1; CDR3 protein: CASKGQGPTNEKLFF
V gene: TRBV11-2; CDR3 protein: CASSLGDRDGEKLFF
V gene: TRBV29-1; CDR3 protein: CSVASGQETQYF
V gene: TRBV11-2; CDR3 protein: CASSSLATGAEAFF
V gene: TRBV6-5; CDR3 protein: CASSKEYRAGAGYTF
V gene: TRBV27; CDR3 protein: CASSFLTSGRATEQFF
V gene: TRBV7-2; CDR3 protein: CASSARTGGSGYTF
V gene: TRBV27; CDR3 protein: CASSLHRGASEKLFF
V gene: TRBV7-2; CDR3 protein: CASSIGLAAYEQYF
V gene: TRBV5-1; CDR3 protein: CASRGALREQYF
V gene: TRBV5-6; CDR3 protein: CASSYGHSYEQYF
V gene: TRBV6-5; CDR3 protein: CASSYSISAGWNTIYF
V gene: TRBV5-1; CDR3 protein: CASSFAGLDNEQFF
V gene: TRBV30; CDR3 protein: CAWSQTSGSLQFF
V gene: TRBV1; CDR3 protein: CTSSQQAGGPHHEQYF
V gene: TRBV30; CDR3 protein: CAWSVLAGAGELFF
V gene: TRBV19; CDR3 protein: CASSIGSGTVGTQYF
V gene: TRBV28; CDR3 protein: CASSLERTGMYF
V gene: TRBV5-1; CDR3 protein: CASSFRPSELAKNIQYF
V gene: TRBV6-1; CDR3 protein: CASSEGPGQDHSPLHF
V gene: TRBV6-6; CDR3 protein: CASSVPGQGRTNEQFF
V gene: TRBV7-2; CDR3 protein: CASSSGLAGFTGELFF
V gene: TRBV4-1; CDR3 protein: CASSQKGQGPYEQYF
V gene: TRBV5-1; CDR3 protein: CASSPSGSNWEQYF
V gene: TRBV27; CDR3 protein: CASGVSPYEQYF
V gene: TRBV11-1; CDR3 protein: CASSLLRMNTEAFF
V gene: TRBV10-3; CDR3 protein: CAISETEGAHEQFF
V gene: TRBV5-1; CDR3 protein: CASSFLPGLAMYEQFF
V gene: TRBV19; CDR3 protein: CASSGGQETDEQYF
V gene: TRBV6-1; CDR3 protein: CASSEFGWGTGVFSNQPQHF